This entry lists 5 T cell receptor beta chains sequenced from one sample in a study of blood T cells in healthy people across ages (dated by TCRdb to 2013 to 2016). The library was prepared using 5' RACE. The sequencing machine was an Illumina HiSeq 2500. The second PCR ran for about 6 to 12 cycles and used a J-beta primer mix along with a sample-barcoded 5' primer. The public reads were reprocessed in TCRdb via fastp at Q25 and MiXCR, keeping in-frame beta chains. Rows matching on CDR3 protein sequence are summarized as one entry with the most common DNA and genes. The sample table shows about 970,000 distinct CDR3 sequences, and 45% to 60% are seen once. The top ten clones comprise over 20% of the sample. The sequenced sample was blood. These receptors were taken from a woman aged 55-70 years in good health.

This chain uses TRBV20-1 with TRBJ2-7; TRBD1 matches at 7 bases. Unmatched junction bases numbered 17, after V lost 6 bases and J lost 6 bases. The CDR3 has 15 amino acids. Germline V lookup: CDR1 DFQATT, CDR2 SNEGSKA (reference sequence). CDR3 sequence reads: CSAESPVTGVGEQYF. In DNA, the CDR3 is TGCAGTGCCGAGAGCCCAGTCACAGGGGTGGGCGAGCAGTACTTC.

The CDR3, as DNA: TGCGCCAGCAGTGGTGAGATTAGCACAGATACGCAGTATTTT. It specifies CASSGEISTDTQYF. This rearrangement joins TRBV5-1 to TRBJ2-3; D gene ambiguous. Per the germline V gene, CDR1 is SGHRS and CDR2 is YFSETQ. The CDR3 runs 14 residues. Trimming took 5 bases from V and 0 from J, leaving 10 bases between them.

This clonotype was seen a handful of times. CDR3 protein: CASSWTASRPQHF. The CDR3 DNA reads as TGTGCCAGCAGCTGGACAGCTAGCCGGCCCCAGCATTTT. The chain employs TRBV28 and TRBJ1-5; the D gene is possibly TRBD1 (6 bases). This CDR3 contains 13 residues. In germline, CDR1 is MDHEN, CDR2 SYDVKM. With 6 bases removed from V and 9 bases from J, the gap between germline ends came to 15 bases.

The chain couples TRBV3-1 to TRBJ2-3; tentatively, D is TRBD2 (5 bases). The CDR3 runs 17 residues. V was pared by 2 bases and J by 2 bases, with 17 bases between. The germline V gene encodes CDR1 LGHDT and CDR2 YNNKEL (reference sequence). The CDR3 nucleotides are TGTGCCAGCAGCCAAAATTTCGAAATACTAGACACAGATACGCAGTATTTT. Translating gives CASSQNFEILDTDTQYF.

DNA for the CDR3: TGTGCCAGCAGTTCCGGGACCCTCTACACCTTC. This codes for CASSSGTLYTF. The V call is TRBV12-3 or TRBV12-4, the J call TRBJ1-2; D is possibly TRBD1 (5 bases). This CDR3 has 11 residues. Trimming cost V 4 bases and J 10 bases, with 10 bases left between them.